The 27 T cell receptor beta chains given below trace back to one sample, sequenced in a study of Ad26.COV2.S vaccination and SARS-CoV-2 variants. Here immunoSEQ multiplex PCR was the method, and the copy in TCRdb shows in-frame clones only, minus some. The data contain 300,000 to 400,000 clones, around 83% of them singletons. The treatment denotes: roughly 20 received Ad26.COV2.S at low or high dose, single or two shots; 5 received placebo; per-sample allocation not given. Sampling was done on day 63 after the first vaccine or placebo injection. The specimen was peripheral blood, collected in a trial of Ad26.COV2.S vaccine versus placebo. These TCRs come from a person between 18 and 60 years old who received the Ad26.COV2.S COVID-19 vaccine or a placebo.

The V call is TRBV5-6, the J call TRBJ1-5; D gene ambiguous. V was shortened by 4 bases and J by 0 bases, with 11 bases between the two germline ends. In germline, CDR1 is SGHDT, CDR2 YYEEEE. The length of the CDR3 is 15 residues. The CDR3 reads CASSQTGYSNQPQHF. CDR3 sequence (DNA): TGTGCCAGCAGCCAGACGGGATATAGCAATCAGCCCCAGCATTTT.

The V call is TRBV4-1, the J call TRBJ2-3; unclear D gene. Between the trimmed V and J ends, which lost 0 bases and 7 bases, there was a span of 8 bases. The CDR3 spans 13 residues. Germline CDR1 reads MGHRA; CDR2 reads YSYEKL. CDR3 amino acids: CASSQDLVHTQYF. The CDR3 DNA is TGCGCCAGCAGCCAAGACTTGGTTCATACGCAGTATTTT.

The table lists this clone with a few counts. This CDR3 is CASSQEGVLRGGAGANVLTF. Written as DNA, the CDR3 is TGCGCCAGCAGCCAAGAAGGAGTATTGCGGGGGGGCGCTGGGGCCAACGTCCTGACTTTC. V and J are TRBV4-1 and TRBJ2-6; 9 nucleotides align to TRBD2. There are 20 residues in the CDR3. CDR1 is MGHRA and CDR2 is YSYEKL in the germline V gene. V lost 0 bases, J lost 2 bases, and 11 bases stayed unmatched.

The chain recombines TRBV2 with TRBJ2-5, with no clear D. The CDR3 sequence is 11 residues long. V was trimmed by 3 bases and J by 2 bases, leaving 1 base between them. The germline V gene encodes CDR1 SNHLY and CDR2 FYNNEI. The DNA of the CDR3 is TGTGCCAGCAGTGAGCAAGAGACCCAGTACTTC. It codes for CASSEQETQYF.

As concerns this clone: Other nucleotide sequences in the sample specify the same CDR3. The gene calls are TRBV11-3 and TRBJ2-3; D unresolved. CDR3 size: 12 residues. Germline CDR1 SGHNT, CDR2 YENEEA. Trimming removed 5 bases from V and 0 bases from J, with 3 bases in between. This CDR3 is CASSLSTDTQYF. The CDR3, as DNA: TGTGCCAGCAGCCTTAGCACAGATACGCAGTATTTT. The whole variable domain, remainder taken from reference TRBV11-3 and TRBJ2-3, is EAGVVQSPRYKIIEKKQPVAFWCNPISGHNTLYWYLQNLGQGPELLIRYENEEAVDDSQLPKDRFSAERLKGVDSTLKIQPAELGDSAVYLCASSLSTDTQYFGPGTRLTVL.

This clone was seen only a few times. V gene TRBV24-1 combines with J gene TRBJ2-5; TRBD2 aligns across 8 bases. With 6 bases clipped from V and 5 bases from J, the junction kept 10 bases outside the gene matches. Germline CDR1 reads KGHDR; CDR2 reads SFDVKD. This CDR3 contains 15 residues. CDR3 sequence: CATSTSAGGLETQYF. The CDR3 bases are TGTGCCACCAGTACCTCCGCGGGAGGATTGGAGACCCAGTACTTC.

Regarding this clone: Other DNA sequences in this sample translate to the same CDR3. The rearrangement uses TRBV7-2 and TRBJ2-7; D not resolved. Looked up from germline, CDR1 is SGHTA and CDR2 is FQGNSA. This CDR3 comprises 12 residues. V gave up 1 base and J gave up 0 bases, with 1 base separating them. CDR3 bases: TGTGCCAGCAGCTTAGTCTCCTACGAGCAGTACTTC. It specifies CASSLVSYEQYF.

The V gene is TRBV7-9, the J gene TRBJ1-2, with D perhaps matching TRBD1 (5 bases). CDR3 size: 15 residues. Trimming cost V 5 bases and J 3 bases, with 16 bases left between them. From germline, CDR1 is SEHNR and CDR2 FQNEAQ (reference sequence). In nucleotides, the CDR3 is TGTGCCAGCAGCGCCTGGGACGAGGACTACTATGGCTACACCTTC. This codes for CASSAWDEDYYGYTF. Full variable domain (missing parts from reference TRBV7-9 and TRBJ1-2): DTGVSQNPRHKITKRGQNVTFRCDPISEHNRLYWYRQTLGQGPEFLTYFQNEAQLEKSRLLSDRFSAERPKGSFSTLEIQRTEQGDSAMYLCASSAWDEDYYGYTFGSGTRLTVV.

The genes are TRBV11-2 and TRBJ2-5; 8 nucleotides match TRBD1. This CDR3 comprises 16 residues. The V gene end was trimmed by 4 bases and the J gene end by 3 bases; junction bases not matched to a gene: 10. CDR1 and CDR2 from the germline V gene are SGHAT and FQNNGV. The CDR3 DNA reads TGTGCCAGCAGCTCTCTGGGACAGGCTCGAAAAGAGACCCAGTACTTC. Translated, it gives CASSSLGQARKETQYF.

This chain's CDR3 is CASSQDRVTYEQYF. The CDR3 DNA is TGCGCCAGCAGCCAAGATAGGGTAACCTACGAGCAGTACTTC. This chain connects TRBV4-3 to TRBJ2-7; D gene ambiguous. The CDR3 consists of 14 residues. Per germline, CDR1 LGHNA and CDR2 YSLEER. The germline V and J ends were trimmed by 0 bases and 2 bases, with 8 bases remaining between them.

The chain has TRBV6-5 and TRBJ2-1; 7 positions match TRBD1. Germline V CDR1 and CDR2: MNHEY, SVGAGI. After removal of 2 bases from V and 8 bases from J, the junction contained 3 bases not matched to a gene. This CDR3 has 13 amino acids. CDR3 DNA sequence: TGTGCCAGCAGTTACGACAGGGCGCATGAGCAGTTCTTC. It translates to CASSYDRAHEQFF.

This chain joins TRBV29-1 and TRBJ1-4; D is uncertain. CDR1 is SQVTM, CDR2 ANQGSEA, per germline. The V and J ends lost 6 bases and 0 bases respectively, with 8 bases between them. The CDR3 covers 13 residues. DNA of the CDR3: TGCAGCGTCTCGATTGCAACTAATGAAAAACTGTTTTTT. Amino acid sequence: CSVSIATNEKLFF.

V is TRBV7-2 and J is TRBJ1-6; 8 bases map to TRBD1. From germline, CDR1 is SGHTA and CDR2 FQGNSA. CDR3 length equals 16 residues. The ends lost 5 bases at V and 5 bases at J; junction bases unmatched: 8. In DNA, the CDR3 is TGTGCCAGCAGCCCCACAGGGGGTGGCGATAATTCACCCCTCCACTTT. Protein: CASSPTGGGDNSPLHF.

The chain combines TRBV5-6 with TRBJ2-7; possibly TRBD2 for D (7 bases). Trimming left V 5 bases short and J 3 bases short, with 15 bases between. CDR1 is SGHDT, CDR2 YYEEEE, per germline. CDR3 length: 14 residues. The CDR3 sequence is CASRAEGGNYEQYF. The CDR3 coding sequence is TGTGCCAGCAGGGCTGAGGGGGGGAACTACGAGCAGTACTTC.

The chain employs TRBV7-9 and TRBJ2-1; 8 bases map to TRBD2. V lost 6 bases and J lost 9; bases outside the gene matches: 16. This CDR3 region has 16 residues. CDR1 is SEHNR, CDR2 FQNEAQ, per germline (reference sequence). CDR3 nucleotide sequence: TGTGCCAGCAGACCTTCTCTGAGCGGGAGTCGAGGTGAGCAGTTCTTC. Amino acid sequence: CASRPSLSGSRGEQFF.

The chain recombines TRBV5-1 with TRBJ1-3; a possible D gene is TRBD1 (6 bases). This CDR3 comprises 16 residues. Germline V gives CDR1 SGHRS, CDR2 YFSETQ. The germline V and J ends were trimmed by 4 bases and 9 bases, with 23 bases remaining between them. The CDR3 DNA sequence: TGCGCCAGCAGCCAAAACCCGGGACAACCGGGGGGCACCATATATTTT. Translated, it gives CASSQNPGQPGGTIYF.

This chain connects TRBV10-2 to TRBJ2-7; 8 bases match TRBD2. The CDR3 sequence is 15 residues long. Germline V gives CDR1 WSHSY, CDR2 SAAADI. The V and J ends lost 2 bases and 4 bases, in that order; junction bases with no gene match: 7. This CDR3 reads CASSELTSGRYEQYF. In DNA form, the CDR3 reads TGCGCCAGCAGTGAGCTAACTAGCGGAAGATACGAGCAGTACTTC.

The gene calls are TRBV15 and TRBJ1-5; perhaps TRBD1 as D (6 bases). CDR3 length equals 15 residues. Germline CDR1 is LNHNV and CDR2 is YYDKDF (reference sequence). V lost 1 base and J lost 4, with 11 bases in between. The CDR3 DNA reads TGTGCCACCAGCAGAGCGGGGGCACTAAATCAGCCCCAGCATTTT. Protein: CATSRAGALNQPQHF.

Details on this clone: This could be a read error, since a much larger clone is one nucleotide away. V gene TRBV7-6 combines with J gene TRBJ1-1; 9 bases fit TRBD1. The junction had 0 bases not matched to a gene; V was cut back by 3 bases and J by 1 base. Germline CDR1 reads SGHVS; CDR2 reads FNYEAQ. The length of the CDR3 is 14 residues. As DNA, the CDR3 is TGTGCCAGCAGCTTGACAGGGGGGAACACTGAAGCTTTCTTT. Translating it yields CASSLTGGNTEAFF.

With respect to this clone: A much more abundant neighbour one base away suggests this may be a read error. This specimen includes other DNA sequences encoding the same CDR3. The DNA for the CDR3 is TGTGCCAGCAGCGGGACAGGGGACACCGGGGAGCTGTTTTTT. Its translation: CASSGTGDTGELFF. The J gene is TRBJ2-2, the V gene TRBV6-4, with 10 bases lining up with TRBD1. CDR1 MRHNA and CDR2 SNTAGT come from the germline V gene. The CDR3 spans 14 residues. Unmatched junction bases numbered 1, after V lost 6 bases and J lost 3 bases.

The chain uses TRBV5-4 and TRBJ2-7; perhaps TRBD2 as D (5 bases). The CDR3 loop spans 12 amino acids. Trimming cost V 5 bases and J 4 bases, with 10 bases left between them. Germline V gene lookup returns CDR1 SGHNT and CDR2 YYREEE (reference sequence). Written as DNA, the CDR3 is TGTGCCAGCAGGCTGGACTTTTACGAGCAGTACTTC. This codes for CASRLDFYEQYF.

V and J are TRBV3-1 (or the pseudogene TRBV3-2) and TRBJ2-3; a possible D gene is TRBD2 (6 bases). This CDR3 is built from 15 residues. Trimming left V 1 base short and J 2 bases short, with 10 bases between. The V gene's germline CDR1 is LGHDT and CDR2 YNNKEL (reference sequence). In DNA form, the CDR3 reads TGTGCCAGCAGCCAAGCGGGAGCTGCCACAGATACGCAGTATTTT. Its protein is CASSQAGAATDTQYF.

V usage is TRBV5-1 and J usage is TRBJ2-3; 8 positions agree with TRBD1. This CDR3 has 15 amino acids. Germline CDR1 SGHRS, CDR2 YFSETQ. V dropped 2 bases and J dropped 2; count of bases not matched to a gene: 4. CDR3 amino acids: CASSLGQGLTDTQYF. The CDR3 bases are TGCGCCAGCAGCTTAGGACAGGGTCTCACAGATACGCAGTATTTT. The full variable domain, with the rest looked up from reference TRBV5-1 and TRBJ2-3, is KAGVTQTPRYLIKTRGQQVTLSCSPISGHRSVSWYQQTPGQGLQFLFEYFSETQRNKGNFPGRFSGRQFSNSRSEMNVSTLELGDSALYLCASSLGQGLTDTQYFGPGTRLTVL.

This clone has only a few counts. The J gene is TRBJ1-2, the V gene TRBV7-9, with 10 bases aligning to TRBD1. Germline-derived CDR1 and CDR2 are SEHNR and FQNEAQ (reference sequence). CDR3 size: 14 residues. V lost 5 bases and J lost 4; bases outside the gene matches: 4. The CDR3 region is CASSPGQGIYGYTF. CDR3 in DNA: TGTGCCAGCAGCCCGGGACAGGGGATCTATGGCTACACCTTC. Using reference TRBV7-9 and TRBJ1-2 for the parts outside the CDR3, the full variable domain is DTGVSQNPRHKITKRGQNVTFRCDPISEHNRLYWYRQTLGQGPEFLTYFQNEAQLEKSRLLSDRFSAERPKGSFSTLEIQRTEQGDSAMYLCASSPGQGIYGYTFGSGTRLTVV.

This rearrangement joins TRBV30 to TRBJ2-1; D not certain. Trimming cost V 3 bases and J 2 bases, with 2 bases left between them. Germline loops: CDR1 GTSNPN, CDR2 SVGIG (reference sequence). CDR3 length equals 11 residues. Here the CDR3 reads CAWRTYNEQFF. Here the CDR3 DNA reads TGTGCCTGGAGAACCTACAATGAGCAGTTCTTC.

This clone was seen just once. The gene calls are TRBV5-1 and TRBJ1-2; the D gene is possibly TRBD1 (6 bases). The CDR3 spans 14 residues. The V end was cut by 1 base, the J end by 6 bases, with 13 bases between. CDR1 SGHRS and CDR2 YFSETQ come from the germline V gene. The CDR3 reads CASSLFRGADGYTF. CDR3 bases: TGCGCCAGCAGCTTGTTCCGGGGGGCAGATGGCTACACCTTC.

In its sample, this clone was seen a few times. CDR3 bases: TGTGCCAGCTCACTACAGGGGGTCACTGAAGCTTTCTTT. It yields the protein CASSLQGVTEAFF. This chain joins TRBV18 and TRBJ1-1; 8 nucleotides align to TRBD1. Looked up from germline, CDR1 is KGHSH and CDR2 is LQKENI. V dropped 4 bases and J dropped 4; count of bases not matched to a gene: 2. CDR3 length equals 13 residues.